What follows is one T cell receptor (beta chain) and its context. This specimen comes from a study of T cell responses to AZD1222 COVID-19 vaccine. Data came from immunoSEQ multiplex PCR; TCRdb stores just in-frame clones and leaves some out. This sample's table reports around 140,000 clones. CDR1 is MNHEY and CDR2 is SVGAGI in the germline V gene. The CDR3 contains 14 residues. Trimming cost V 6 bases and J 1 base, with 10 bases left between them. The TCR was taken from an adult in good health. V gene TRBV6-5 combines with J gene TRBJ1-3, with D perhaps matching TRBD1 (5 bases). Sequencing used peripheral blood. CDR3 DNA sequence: TGTGCCAGCAGCCCAGGGCTTTCTGGAAACACCATATATTTT. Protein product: CASSPGLSGNTIYF.